This TCR beta chain was sequenced in a study of blood T cell repertoires in COVID-19 (TCRdb year 2020). About the investigation overall: Samples covering the acute and convalescent phases of COVID-19 were provided by collaborators in the United States, Italy and Spain. The dataset comprised deeply sampled blood TCRbeta repertoires from subjects exposed to, actively infected with, or recovered from COVID-19. A de-identified subject ID, COVID-19 status, age in years and sex were almost always included in the sample metadata. The repertoires were made available in a free public database intended to serve as a resource for research on the immune response to SARS-CoV-2. The material from the prospective study consisted of cDNA or gDNA derived from T cells, B-cell-depleted T cells, or PBMCs. HLA class I and class II types, where available, came from metadata supplied by the sample provider rather than from assay-based typing. Samples came from the ongoing ImmuneRACE study (first 160 participants) plus 1,254 subjects from 6 global collaborators.

About this clone itself: What antigen it recognizes has not been identified. No per-base quality is available; no much larger clone lies one base away.

What the work shows at the level of the full study, not this receptor alone: The quantity of clinical and demographic metadata differed by source and by participant and was supplied without curation.

According to the germline V gene (reference sequence), CDR1 reads GTSNPN and CDR2 reads SVGIG. Trimming accounts for 0 bases at V and 4 bases at J, while the number of junction bases matched to no gene is 5. The CDR3 goes from the cysteine to the phenylalanine over 15 residues. CDR3 DNA is the only sequence kept; it has 45 bases, read in frame from the first base. The immunoSEQ Assay, a bias-controlled multiplex PCR, was used to amplify TCRbeta CDR3 regions from genomic DNA. Under the source paper's analysis protocol: The number of nucleated cells in each sample was estimated by amplification of reference gene primers within the assay. To quantify the absolute abundance of each unique TCRbeta CDR3 rearrangement, sequence reads were collapsed and filtered. For each sample, productive Simpson clonality was calculated by taking the square root of Simpson's diversity index across productive rearrangements. Held by TCRdb, this immuneACCESS table contains in-frame sequences only and omits some clones. Under half of the omission traces to an unresolved V gene where checked; the cause of the rest is unknown. From that table come the V and J calls and clone size; the DNA was used to work out D and trimming. The sample table lists 80,000 to 95,000 clones, about 85% of them with a count of one. Clones ranked in the top ten supply about an eighth of the sample.

Collaborating institutions collected whole blood in K2EDTA tubes following their own protocols. For TCRbeta analysis, collaborator samples were shipped as frozen whole blood, as isolated PBMCs, or as DNA extracted from either sample type. The receptor comes from a human donor in a cohort sampled during active COVID-19. The rearrangement combines TRBV30 with TRBJ1-3; the central 8 bases match TRBD1. What was sequenced was peripheral blood. The CDR3 region has the sequence CAWSVRRGLGNTIYF. The nucleotides are TGTGCCTGGAGTGTCCGCAGGGGGCTCGGAAACACCATATATTTT.